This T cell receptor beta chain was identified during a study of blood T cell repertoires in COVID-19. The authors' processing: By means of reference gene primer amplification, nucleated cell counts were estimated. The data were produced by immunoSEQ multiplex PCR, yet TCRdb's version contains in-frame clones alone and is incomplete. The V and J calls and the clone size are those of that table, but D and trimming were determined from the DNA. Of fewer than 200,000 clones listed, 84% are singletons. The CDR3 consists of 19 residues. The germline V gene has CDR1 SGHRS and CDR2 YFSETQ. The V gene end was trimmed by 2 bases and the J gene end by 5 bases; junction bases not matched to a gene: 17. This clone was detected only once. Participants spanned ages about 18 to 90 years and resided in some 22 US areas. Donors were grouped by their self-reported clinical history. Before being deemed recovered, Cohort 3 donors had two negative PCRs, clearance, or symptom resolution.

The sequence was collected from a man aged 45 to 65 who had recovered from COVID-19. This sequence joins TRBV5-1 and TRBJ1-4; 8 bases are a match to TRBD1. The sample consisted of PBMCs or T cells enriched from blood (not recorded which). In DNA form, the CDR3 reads TGCGCCAGCAGCTTCGGCACCGGGGTTGACAGGGGTCGGAATGAAAAACTGTTTTTT. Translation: CASSFGTGVDRGRNEKLFF.